This T cell receptor beta chain was retrieved from a study of regulatory T cells in long-lasting Graves disease. About the research overall: Patients with persistent Graves' disease had over 5 years of antithyroid drugs and persistent TSH receptor antibodies. Findings and limits, study-wide: Sample size, which was small, may have reduced accuracy. Compared with new cases, persistent Graves' patients showed reduced TCR diversity. New patients shared over 900 public clonotypes, and persistent patients shared more, with under 3,500.

Specified time point: persistent/refractory GD, antithyroid drugs over 5 years with positive TRAb. The TCR library was made from RNA that had been extracted from PBMCs in TRIzol. Arm-PCR of CDR3 regions and iRepertoire HTBI primers were the basis on which TCR beta libraries were built. TCRdb reprocessed the multiplex PCR reads via MiXCR and lists one record per CDR3 protein. This table holds about 470,000 distinct CDR3 sequences, 20% to 25% found once. This clonotype was counted a few times. Antigen: not known. There are 15 residues in the CDR3. The germline V gene has CDR1 SQVTM and CDR2 ANQGSEA. The V segment lost 0 bases and the J segment 7 bases; nucleotides outside the gene matches: 8.

The material sequenced was peripheral blood mononuclear cells (PBMCs), taken when the disease was refractory, from a patient treated with antithyroid drugs. The clonotype was recovered from a female donor with Graves disease. This sequence joins TRBV29-1 and TRBJ1-4; TRBD1 aligns across 7 bases. The CDR3 is CSVEDLAGGTEKLFF. CDR3 sequence (DNA): TGCAGCGTTGAAGATCTGGCAGGGGGGACTGAAAAACTGTTTTTT.